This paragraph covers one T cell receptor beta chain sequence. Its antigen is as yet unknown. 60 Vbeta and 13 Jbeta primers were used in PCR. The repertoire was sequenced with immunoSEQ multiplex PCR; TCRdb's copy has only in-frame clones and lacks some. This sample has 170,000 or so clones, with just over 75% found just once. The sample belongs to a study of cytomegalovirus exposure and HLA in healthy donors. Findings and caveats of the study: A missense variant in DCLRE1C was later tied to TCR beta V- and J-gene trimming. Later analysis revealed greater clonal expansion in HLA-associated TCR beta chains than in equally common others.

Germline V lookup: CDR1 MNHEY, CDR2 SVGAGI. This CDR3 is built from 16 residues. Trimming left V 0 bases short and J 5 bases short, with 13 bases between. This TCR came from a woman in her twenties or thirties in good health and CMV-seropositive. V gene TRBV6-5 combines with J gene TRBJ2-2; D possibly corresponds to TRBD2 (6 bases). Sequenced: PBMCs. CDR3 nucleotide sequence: TGTGCCAGCAGTTACTCGAGTCGGGAGAGGACCGGGGAGCTGTTTTTT. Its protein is CASSYSSRERTGELFF.